The clone carrying this T cell receptor (beta chain) was observed a few times. The antigen is undetermined. The J segment lost 5 bases and the V segment lost 2 bases, leaving 6 bases of the junction unmatched. The CDR3 has 16 residues. The germline V gene has CDR1 SGHKS and CDR2 YYEKEE (reference sequence). The data were produced by immunoSEQ multiplex PCR, yet TCRdb's version contains in-frame clones alone and is incomplete. The data show tens of thousands of clones, with around 87% seen just once and 1.5% to 2% held by the top ten. This record comes from a study of OX40 agonist ivuxolimab in advanced cancers. Study overall: Ivuxolimab, which is an agonistic anti-OX40 (CD134) antibody, was administered to the patients. Patients in the trial were receiving intravenous ivuxolimab every 2 weeks, at doses of 0.01 to 10 mg/kg. Study-wide findings and caveats: Antigens targeted by the expanded peripheral T cells were not determined. Some nonresponders likewise displayed low normalized T-cell clonal expansion.

The TCR originated in an adult with an advanced solid tumor such as melanoma, head and neck, liver or kidney cancer. The chain has TRBV5-5 and TRBJ1-4, with TRBD1 matching 10 bases. Sequenced material: CD4+ or CD8+ T cells sorted from blood, taken in a trial of the OX40 agonist ivuxolimab. In nucleotides, the CDR3 is TGTGCCAGCAGCTTATACCCGGACAGGGGGAATGAAAAACTGTTTTTT. Translated: CASSLYPDRGNEKLFF.